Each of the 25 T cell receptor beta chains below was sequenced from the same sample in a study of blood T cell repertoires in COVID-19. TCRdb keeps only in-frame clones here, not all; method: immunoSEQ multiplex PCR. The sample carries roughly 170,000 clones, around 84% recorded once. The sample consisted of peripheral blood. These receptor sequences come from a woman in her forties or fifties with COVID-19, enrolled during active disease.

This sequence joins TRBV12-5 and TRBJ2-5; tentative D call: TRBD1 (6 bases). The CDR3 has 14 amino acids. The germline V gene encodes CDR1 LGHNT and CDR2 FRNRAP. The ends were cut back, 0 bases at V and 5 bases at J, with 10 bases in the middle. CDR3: CASGLVGGWETQYF. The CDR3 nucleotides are TGTGCTAGTGGTTTGGTAGGGGGATGGGAGACCCAGTACTTC.

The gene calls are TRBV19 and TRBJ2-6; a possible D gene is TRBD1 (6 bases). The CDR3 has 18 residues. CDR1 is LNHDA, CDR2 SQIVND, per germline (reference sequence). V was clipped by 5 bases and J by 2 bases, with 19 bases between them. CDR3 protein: CASSPGALRQAGANVLTF. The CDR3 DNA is TGTGCCAGTAGTCCAGGAGCCCTAAGACAGGCTGGGGCCAACGTCCTGACTTTC.

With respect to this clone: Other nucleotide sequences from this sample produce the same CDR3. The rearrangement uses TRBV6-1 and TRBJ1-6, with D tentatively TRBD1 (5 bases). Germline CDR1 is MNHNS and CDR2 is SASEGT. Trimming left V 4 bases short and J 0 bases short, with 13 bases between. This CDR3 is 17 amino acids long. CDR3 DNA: TGTGCCAGCAGTGGCGACAGCCTAAGCTCCTATAATTCACCCCTCCACTTT. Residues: CASSGDSLSSYNSPLHF.

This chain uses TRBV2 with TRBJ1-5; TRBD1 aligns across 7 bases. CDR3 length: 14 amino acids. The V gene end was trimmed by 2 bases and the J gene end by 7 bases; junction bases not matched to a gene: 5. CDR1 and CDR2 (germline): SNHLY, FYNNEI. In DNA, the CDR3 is TGTGCCAGCAGTGAAAGGGCAGGGGGACAGCCCCAGCATTTT. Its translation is CASSERAGGQPQHF.

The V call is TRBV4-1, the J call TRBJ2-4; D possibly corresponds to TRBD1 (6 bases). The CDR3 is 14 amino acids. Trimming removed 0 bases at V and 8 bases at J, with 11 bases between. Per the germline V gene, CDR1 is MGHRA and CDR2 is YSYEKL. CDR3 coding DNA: TGCGCCAGCAGCCAAGAGAGGGGGTCTCACATTCAGTACTTC. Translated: CASSQERGSHIQYF.

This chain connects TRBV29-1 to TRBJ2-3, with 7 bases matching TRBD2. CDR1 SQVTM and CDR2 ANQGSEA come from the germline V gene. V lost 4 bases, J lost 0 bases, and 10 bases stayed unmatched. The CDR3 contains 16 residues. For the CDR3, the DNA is TGCAGCGTTGTACGTTTTGGGGGGGGGAGCACAGATACGCAGTATTTT. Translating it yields CSVVRFGGGSTDTQYF.

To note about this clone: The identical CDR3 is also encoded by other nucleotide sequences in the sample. CDR3 DNA: TGTGCCAGCAGAGGACAGATGAACACTGAAGCTTTCTTT. Translated, it gives CASRGQMNTEAFF. The chain recombines TRBV2 with TRBJ1-1; possible D gene TRBD1, 6 bases. Trimming removed 6 bases at V and 0 bases at J, with 8 bases between. This CDR3 is 13 amino acids long. Germline CDR1 reads SNHLY; CDR2 reads FYNNEI.

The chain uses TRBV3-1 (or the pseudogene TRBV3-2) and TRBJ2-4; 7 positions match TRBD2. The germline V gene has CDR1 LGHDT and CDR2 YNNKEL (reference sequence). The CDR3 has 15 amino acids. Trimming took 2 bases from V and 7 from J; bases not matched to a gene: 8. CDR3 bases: TGTGCCAGCAGCCAACTAGCGGCCCCGAGGAACATTCAGTACTTC. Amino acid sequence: CASSQLAAPRNIQYF.

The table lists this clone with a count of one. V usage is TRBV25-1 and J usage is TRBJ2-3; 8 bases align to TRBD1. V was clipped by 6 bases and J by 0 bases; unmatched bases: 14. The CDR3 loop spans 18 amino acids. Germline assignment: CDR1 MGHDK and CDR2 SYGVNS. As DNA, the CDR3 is TGTGCCAGCAGCCCGCCGGGACAGGATATATCTAGCACAGATACGCAGTATTTT. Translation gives CASSPPGQDISSTDTQYF.

CDR3 in amino acids: CASSDQGASSYEQYF. The CDR3 region has the DNA TGCGCCAGCAGCGACCAGGGGGCAAGCTCCTACGAGCAGTACTTC. J is TRBJ2-7 and V is TRBV5-1; 8 bases agree with TRBD1. Trimming cost V 4 bases and J 0 bases; bases outside gene matches: 6. The germline gives CDR1 SGHRS, CDR2 YFSETQ. This CDR3 has 15 residues.

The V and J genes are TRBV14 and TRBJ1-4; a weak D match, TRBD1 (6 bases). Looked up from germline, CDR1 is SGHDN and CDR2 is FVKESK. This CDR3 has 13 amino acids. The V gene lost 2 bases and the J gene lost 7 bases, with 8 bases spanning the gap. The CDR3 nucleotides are TGTGCCAGCAGCCAAACCAGGGGTGAAAAACTGTTTTTT. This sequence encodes CASSQTRGEKLFF.

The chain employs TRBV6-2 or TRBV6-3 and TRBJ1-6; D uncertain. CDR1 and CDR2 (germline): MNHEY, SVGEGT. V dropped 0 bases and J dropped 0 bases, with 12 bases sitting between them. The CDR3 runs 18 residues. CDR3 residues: CASSYSLQASSYNSPLHF. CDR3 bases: TGTGCCAGCAGTTACTCGTTGCAGGCCAGCTCCTATAATTCACCCCTCCACTTT.

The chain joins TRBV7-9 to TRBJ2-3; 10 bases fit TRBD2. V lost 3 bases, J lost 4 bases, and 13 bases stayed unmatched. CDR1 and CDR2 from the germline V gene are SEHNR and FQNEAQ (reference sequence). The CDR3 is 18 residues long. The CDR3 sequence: CASSFLAAGGLLADTQYF. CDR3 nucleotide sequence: TGTGCCAGCAGCTTTTTAGCAGCGGGGGGGCTCCTAGCAGATACGCAGTATTTT.

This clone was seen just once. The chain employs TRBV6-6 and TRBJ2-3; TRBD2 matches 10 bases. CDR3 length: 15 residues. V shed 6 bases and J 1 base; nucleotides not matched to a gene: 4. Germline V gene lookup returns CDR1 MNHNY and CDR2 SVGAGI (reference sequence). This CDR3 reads CASRSLAGGTDTQYF. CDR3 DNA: TGTGCCAGCAGATCCCTAGCGGGGGGCACAGATACGCAGTATTTT.

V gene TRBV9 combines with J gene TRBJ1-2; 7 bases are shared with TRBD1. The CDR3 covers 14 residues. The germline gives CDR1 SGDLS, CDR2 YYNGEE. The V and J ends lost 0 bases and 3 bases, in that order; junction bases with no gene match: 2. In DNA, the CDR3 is TGTGCCAGCAGCGTAGGTCAGGGGGACTATGGCTACACCTTC. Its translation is CASSVGQGDYGYTF.

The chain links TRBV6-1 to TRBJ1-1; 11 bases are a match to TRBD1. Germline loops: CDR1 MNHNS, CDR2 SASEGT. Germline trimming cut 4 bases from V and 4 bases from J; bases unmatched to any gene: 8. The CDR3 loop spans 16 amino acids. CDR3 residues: CASSAGQGARVTEAFF. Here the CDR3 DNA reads TGTGCCAGCAGTGCCGGACAGGGGGCGCGGGTCACTGAAGCTTTCTTT.

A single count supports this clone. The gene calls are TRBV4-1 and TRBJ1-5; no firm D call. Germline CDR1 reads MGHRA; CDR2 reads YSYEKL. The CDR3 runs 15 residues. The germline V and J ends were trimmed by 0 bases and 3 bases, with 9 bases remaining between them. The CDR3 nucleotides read TGCGCCAGCAGCCAAGACGGTTGGTCCAATCAGCCCCAGCATTTT. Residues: CASSQDGWSNQPQHF.

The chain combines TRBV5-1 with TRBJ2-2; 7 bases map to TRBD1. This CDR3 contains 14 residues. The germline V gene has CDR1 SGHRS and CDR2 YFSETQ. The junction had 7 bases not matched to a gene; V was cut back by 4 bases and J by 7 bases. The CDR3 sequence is CASSETGKSGELFF. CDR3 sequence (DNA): TGCGCCAGCAGCGAGACAGGGAAGAGCGGGGAGCTGTTTTTT.

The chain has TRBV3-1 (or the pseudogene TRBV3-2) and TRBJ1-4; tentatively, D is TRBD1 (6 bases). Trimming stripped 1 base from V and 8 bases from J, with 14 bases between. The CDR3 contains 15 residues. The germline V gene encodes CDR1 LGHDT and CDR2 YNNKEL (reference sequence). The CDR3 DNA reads TGTGCCAGCAGCCAAGGAGGGGGGGAGAGGGAAAAACTGTTTTTT. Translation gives CASSQGGGEREKLFF.

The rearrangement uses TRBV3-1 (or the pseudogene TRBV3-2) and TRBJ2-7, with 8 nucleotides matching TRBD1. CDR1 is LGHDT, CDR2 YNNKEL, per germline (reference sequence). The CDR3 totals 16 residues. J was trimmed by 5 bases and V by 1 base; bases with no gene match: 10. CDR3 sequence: CASSQAGQGARNEQYF. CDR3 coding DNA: TGTGCCAGCAGCCAAGCAGGTCAGGGGGCGAGAAACGAGCAGTACTTC.

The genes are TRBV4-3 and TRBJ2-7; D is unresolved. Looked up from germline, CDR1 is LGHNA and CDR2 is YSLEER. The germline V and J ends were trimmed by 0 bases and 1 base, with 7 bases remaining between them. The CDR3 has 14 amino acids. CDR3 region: CASSQDSESYEQYF. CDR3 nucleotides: TGCGCCAGCAGCCAAGATTCAGAATCCTACGAGCAGTACTTC.

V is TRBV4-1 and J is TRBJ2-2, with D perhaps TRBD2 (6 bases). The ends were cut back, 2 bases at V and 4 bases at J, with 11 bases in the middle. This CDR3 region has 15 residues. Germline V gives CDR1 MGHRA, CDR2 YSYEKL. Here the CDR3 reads CASSQNTAGTGELFF. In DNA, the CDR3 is TGCGCCAGCAGCCAAAATACAGCGGGCACCGGGGAGCTGTTTTTT.

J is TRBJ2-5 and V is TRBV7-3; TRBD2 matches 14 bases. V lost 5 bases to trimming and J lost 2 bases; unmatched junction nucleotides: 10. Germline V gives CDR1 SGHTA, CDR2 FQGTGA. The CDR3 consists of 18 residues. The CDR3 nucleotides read TGTGCCAGCAGCAGCCAGACTAGCGGGGGGGCAAGGCAAGAGACCCAGTACTTC. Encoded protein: CASSSQTSGGARQETQYF.

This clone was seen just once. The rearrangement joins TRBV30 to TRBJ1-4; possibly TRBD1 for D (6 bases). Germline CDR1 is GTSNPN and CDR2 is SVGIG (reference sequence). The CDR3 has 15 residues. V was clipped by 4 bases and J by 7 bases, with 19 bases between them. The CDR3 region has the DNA TGTGCCTGGAACCGACAGGATGTCCTTAGTGAAAAACTGTTTTTT. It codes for CAWNRQDVLSEKLFF.

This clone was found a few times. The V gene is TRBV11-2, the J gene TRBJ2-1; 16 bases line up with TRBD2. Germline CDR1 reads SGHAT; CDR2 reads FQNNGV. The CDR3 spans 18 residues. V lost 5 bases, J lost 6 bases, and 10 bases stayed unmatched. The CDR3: CASSPLPGLAGGLNEQFF. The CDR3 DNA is TGTGCCAGCAGCCCCCTCCCGGGACTAGCGGGGGGGCTCAATGAGCAGTTCTTC.